This record covers a single T cell receptor (beta chain). This clone was observed a single time. Its antigen remains undetermined. No base quality information exists; no much larger clone differs at one position. These data are taken from a study of shared clonotypes between healthy human individuals (dated by TCRdb to 2018 to 2020). Study-wide context: Three men and a couple of women, aged 18 to 49 years, made up the cohort. For each donor, CD4 naive and CD4 memory were each given three plates, CD8 naive was given two plates, and CD8 memory was given one plate. To estimate repertoire size and how much clonotypes are shared between individuals, the study performed deep sequencing of blood TCR repertoires from roughly five healthy adults. To increase sequencing depth and limit assay-specific biases, TCR repertoire library preparation and sequencing were carried out by different laboratories using diverse techniques. Leukapheresis yielded between about 0.9 and 9 billion PBMCs per donor.

Donors were healthy HIV-negative adults with no recently reported acute infections or vaccinations. Every donor was a Caucasian adult living in Nashville, Tennessee, USA. Magnetic negative selection was used to enrich CD4+ T cells, after which naive cells were positively selected on CD45RA and the negative fraction became the memory subset. Blood was collected by leukapheresis, and PBMCs were isolated by Ficoll-Histopaque density gradient centrifugation and then cryopreserved in liquid nitrogen vapor phase. Analytical flow cytometry was used to check the purity and quantity of each magnetically sorted T cell population. Genomic DNA was isolated from every sorted fraction and measured by UV absorbance on a Nanodrop 2000c. CDR1 and CDR2 are read off the germline V gene as SNHLY and FYNNEI. Counted from cysteine to phenylalanine, this CDR3 has 13 amino acids. Just CDR3 DNA is preserved here, 39 bases in frame from base 1. V lost 6 bases and J lost 6 bases; the stretch between them is 12 bases long.

Study-level results and caveats: Incomplete sequencing was indicated by rarefaction of sorted-subset datasets, despite the large sequencing depth. Higher generation probabilities were observed for clonotypes shared by all four sorted-subset donors than for non-shared clonotypes. Based on pairwise subsampling, the degree of clonotype sharing among donors was expected to be affected by sequencing depth. Naive subsets generally had larger estimated clonotype richness than memory subsets did. Across a few donors, approximately 4.9% of naive CD4, roughly 3.8% of naive CD8, approximately 2.5% of memory CD4, and 0.4% of memory CD8 clonotypes were shared. Sampling was limited to blood, and TCR repertoires in tissue likely differ from TCR repertoires in blood. The genetic and exposure-history diversity represented was limited by the small number of donors.

Using the deep immunoSEQ assay, TCR CDR3 regions were amplified from genomic DNA by multiplex PCR. Genomic DNA extracted from each cell subset was distributed evenly over all wells of several immunoSEQ 96-well plates, and each plate served as one replicate. For sorted subsets, each replicate PCR was loaded with approximately 200 ng genomic DNA, equivalent to some 31,000 T cell genomes. Purified libraries were measured with a Qubit 3.0 fluorometer, size-checked on a Bioanalyzer 2100, and measured again with the KAPA Library Quantification kit. A separate single-read 150-cycle Illumina NextSeq 550 flow cell was used to sequence each immunoSEQ 96-well plate. In the paper's pipeline: Because the immunoSEQ output included only junctional sequences and no quality scores, the filtering could not be the same as the filtering used for full-length reads. Sequences were annotated with PyIR, a Python wrapper for IgBLAST v1.9, using IMGT germline references to assign V/J genes and CDR3. Any read was removed if the V/J assignment was weak (E-value above 1e-6), the CDR3 was missing, or the read contained stop codons, out-of-frame junctions, or ambiguous translated residues. V3J clonotypes were defined as sequences sharing the same inferred V gene, J gene, and CDR3 amino acid sequence. The percentage overlap between two repertoires was calculated by dividing the number of shared unique clonotypes by the size of the smaller repertoire. Richness of each repertoire was evaluated using RTK rarefaction, the Chao1 estimator, and Recon v2.1 estimates of unobserved clonotypes. Generation probabilities for all TCRbeta clonotypes obtained by the gDNA method from several donors were computed using OLGA. The immuneACCESS repertoire file appears here via TCRdb, limited to in-frame rearrangements. These files lack a portion of the clones; in checked studies, under half of the deficit traces to unresolved V genes, and the cause of the others is not known. Clonal size and the V and J genes are those of that table, whereas D and trimming came from the DNA. The sample includes some 2,000,000 clones, with approximately 94% observed a single time. Roughly 0.13% of the sample comes from the top ten.

This receptor was identified in a man between 18 and 35 years old in good health. The rearranged segments are TRBV2 and TRBJ2-4, with no confidently assigned D gene. The source material was naive CD4+ T cells sorted from blood. The cell subset or site label, as the study defines it: CD45RA+ positively selected. The CDR3 protein is CASRGEKRNIQYF. Read as DNA, the sequence is TGTGCCAGCAGGGGTGAGAAGCGAAACATTCAGTACTTC.